This T cell receptor (beta chain) stems from a study of metastatic and nonmetastatic thyroid tumors. From the PCR reads, TCRdb re-called clones with MiXCR. The repertoire has 70,000 or so clones, approximately 15% of them found once; the top ten carry about 6%. Patients were all untreated before their thyroid surgery. This clone has ten or more counts. V lost 4 bases and J lost 9; bases outside the gene matches: 8. CDR1 SGHAT and CDR2 FQNNGV come from the germline V gene. This CDR3 has 15 residues. Sequences were obtained from blood. The TCR sequence derives from a male donor with papillary thyroid cancer or a benign thyroid nodule (not recorded which). Some clones in this sample may be carry-over from other donors' samples. This sequence joins TRBV11-2 and TRBJ2-4, with 11 bases matching TRBD2. CDR3 DNA sequence: TGTGCCAGCAGCTCAATTAGCGGGAGGGAGAGCATTCAGTACTTC. It yields the protein CASSSISGRESIQYF.